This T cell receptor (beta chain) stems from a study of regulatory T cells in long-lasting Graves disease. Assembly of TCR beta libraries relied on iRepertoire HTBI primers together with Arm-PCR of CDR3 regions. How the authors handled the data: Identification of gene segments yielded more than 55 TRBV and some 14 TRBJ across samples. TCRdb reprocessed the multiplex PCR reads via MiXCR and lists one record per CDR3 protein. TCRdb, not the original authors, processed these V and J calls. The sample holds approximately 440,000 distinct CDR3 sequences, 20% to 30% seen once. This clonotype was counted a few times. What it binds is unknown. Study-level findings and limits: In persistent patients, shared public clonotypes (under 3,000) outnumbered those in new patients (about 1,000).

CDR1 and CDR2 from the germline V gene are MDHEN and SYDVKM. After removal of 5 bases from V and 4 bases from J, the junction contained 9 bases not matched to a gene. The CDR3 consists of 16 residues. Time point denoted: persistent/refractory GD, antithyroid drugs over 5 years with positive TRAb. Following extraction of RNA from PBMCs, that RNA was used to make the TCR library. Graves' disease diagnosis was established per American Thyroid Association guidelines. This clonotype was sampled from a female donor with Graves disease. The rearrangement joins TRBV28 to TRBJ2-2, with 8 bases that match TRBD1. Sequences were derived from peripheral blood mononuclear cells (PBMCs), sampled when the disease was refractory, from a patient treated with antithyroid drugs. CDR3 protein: CASSDPQGAGTGELFF. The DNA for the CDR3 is TGTGCCAGCAGTGACCCCCAGGGGGCGGGCACCGGGGAGCTGTTTTTT.